Below, 12 T cell receptor beta chains from the same sample are listed, as sequenced in a study of CD8 T cells in ankylosing spondylitis. Study-wide findings and caveats: There was a TCR beta motif, made of several highly homologous variants, that appeared characteristic of ankylosing spondylitis blood.

TCRdb used MiXCR to reprocess the 5' RACE reads, holding one entry per CDR3 protein. The sample carries a few hundred thousand distinct CDR3 sequences, around 8% recorded once. These receptors are not linked to any known antigen. Source material: blood, either unsorted or a sorted T cell fraction (not recorded which). All receptors come from a male donor with ankylosing spondylitis.

This clonotype was detected many times. The chain couples TRBV5-1 to TRBJ1-2; TRBD1 agrees at 7 bases. V gave up 0 bases and J gave up 4 bases; unmatched junction bases: 3. Germline values: CDR1 SGHRS, CDR2 YFSETQ. This CDR3 region has 14 residues. CDR3 sequence reads: CASSLGDRGYGYTF. The CDR3 bases are TGCGCCAGCAGCTTGGGGGACAGAGGCTATGGCTACACCTTC.

The rearrangement links TRBV19 to TRBJ2-1; 9 nucleotides line up with TRBD2. Germline assignment: CDR1 LNHDA and CDR2 SQIVND (reference sequence). This CDR3 has 17 residues. V lost 0 bases and J lost 2; bases outside the gene matches: 5. The CDR3 nucleotides are TGTGCCAGTAGTATAGATGTGGCTAGCGGGACCTACAATGAGCAGTTCTTC. Translation: CASSIDVASGTYNEQFF.

The gene calls are TRBV11-2 and TRBJ2-1, with TRBD2 matching over 9 bases. Germline values: CDR1 SGHAT, CDR2 FQNNGV. Germline trimming cut 3 bases from V and 7 bases from J; bases unmatched to any gene: 10. The CDR3 loop spans 16 amino acids. CDR3 nucleotide sequence: TGTGCCAGCAGCTTCGCGTTGGCGGGGGGGATAAATGAGCAGTTCTTC. It specifies CASSFALAGGINEQFF.

This chain uses TRBV5-1 with TRBJ2-1; 9 bases line up with TRBD1. After removal of 4 bases from V and 7 bases from J, the junction contained 9 bases not matched to a gene. The CDR3 totals 15 residues. CDR1 SGHRS and CDR2 YFSETQ come from the germline V gene. The CDR3 DNA reads as TGCGCCAGCAGCCCACTACAGGGGGCGCAAAATGAGCAGTTCTTC. This encodes CASSPLQGAQNEQFF.

V is TRBV27 and J is TRBJ2-7, with D unresolved. V was clipped by 4 bases and J by 1 base, with 8 bases between them. The germline gives CDR1 MNHEY, CDR2 SMNVEV (reference sequence). The CDR3 spans 13 residues. CDR3 loop: CASSSFVSYEQYF. The CDR3 DNA follows: TGTGCCAGCAGTTCCTTCGTATCCTACGAGCAGTACTTC.

This clonotype was found a few times. The chain joins TRBV10-3 to TRBJ2-5; no firm D call. Per germline, CDR1 ENHRY and CDR2 SYGVKD. V lost 11 bases and J lost 5, with 12 bases in between. This CDR3 region has 11 residues. The CDR3, as DNA: TGTGCCGTTGGAGATCGGGAGACCCAGTACTTC. Encoded protein: CAVGDRETQYF.

This clonotype was seen more than once but under ten times. V usage is TRBV3-1 and J usage is TRBJ2-1; D call uncertain. The CDR3 length is 13 residues. The V end lost 2 bases, the J end lost 10 bases, and 12 bases lay between the germline ends. Germline CDR1 LGHDT, CDR2 YNNKEL (reference sequence). The DNA for the CDR3 is TGTGCCAGCAGCCAAATCCTACGGTTAGAGCAGTTCTTC. Amino acids: CASSQILRLEQFF.

The chain combines TRBV7-2 with TRBJ2-7; either TRBD1 or TRBD2 may fit D (5 bases each). The CDR3 consists of 14 residues. V was clipped by 5 bases and J by 1 base, with 12 bases between them. CDR1 SGHTA and CDR2 FQGNSA come from the germline V gene. CDR3 nucleotide sequence: TGTGCCAGCAGCATGGGACCCCGGTCCTACGAGCAGTACTTC. This gives the protein CASSMGPRSYEQYF.

The chain combines TRBV9 with TRBJ1-1, with a tentative D call TRBD1 (5 bases). CDR1 is SGDLS and CDR2 is YYNGEE in the germline V gene. The CDR3 has 16 amino acids. The ends were cut back, 0 bases at V and 1 base at J, with 13 bases in the middle. The CDR3 region is CASSVVASGTNTEAFF. CDR3 nucleotides: TGTGCCAGCAGCGTAGTAGCGTCAGGGACGAACACTGAAGCTTTCTTT. The whole variable domain, remainder taken from reference TRBV9 and TRBJ1-1, is DSGVTQTPKHLITATGQRVTLRCSPRSGDLSVYWYQQSLDQGLQFLIQYYNGEERAKGNILERFSAQQFPDLHSELNLSSLELGDSALYFCASSVVASGTNTEAFFGQGTRLTVV.

The V call is TRBV10-3, the J call TRBJ1-5; D may be TRBD1 (6 bases). V was pared by 2 bases and J by 5 bases, with 10 bases between. This CDR3 is built from 14 residues. CDR1 is ENHRY, CDR2 SYGVKD, per germline. This CDR3 reads CAISERDNDQPQHF. The CDR3 DNA reads as TGTGCCATCAGTGAGAGGGACAATGATCAGCCCCAGCATTTT.

This clonotype was seen only a few times. The gene calls are TRBV28 and TRBJ1-2, with a weak D call TRBD1 (5 bases). CDR3 length: 14 residues. Germline V gene lookup returns CDR1 MDHEN and CDR2 SYDVKM. The V gene lost 7 bases and the J gene lost 0 bases, with 12 bases spanning the gap. The CDR3 sequence is CASNKGQTNYGYTF. As DNA, the CDR3 is TGTGCCAGCAACAAGGGGCAGACTAACTATGGCTACACCTTC.

This chain connects TRBV3-1 to TRBJ2-6, with a possible D match to TRBD1 (5 bases). The CDR3 has 16 amino acids. Trimming cost V 1 base and J 2 bases, with 9 bases left between them. Germline V gene lookup returns CDR1 LGHDT and CDR2 YNNKEL (reference sequence). CDR3 sequence (DNA): TGTGCCAGCAGCCAAGTTCTAGGGGCTGGGGCCAACGTCCTGACTTTC. Translated, it gives CASSQVLGAGANVLTF.